This note documents a single TCR beta chain sequence. Its antigen is not known. The junction and the germline gene differ at one end; a read error may be behind it. Germline CDR1 reads MNHNS; CDR2 reads SASEGT. The length of the CDR3 is 14 residues. This sample stems from a study of cytomegalovirus exposure and HLA in healthy donors. Study-level points and caveats: Later analysis identified a missense DCLRE1C variant that was linked to TCR beta V- and J-gene trimming.

The PCR contained 60 Vbeta and 13 Jbeta primers. Assay: immunoSEQ multiplex PCR; the TCRdb copy retains only in-frame clones and omits some. The table includes over 150,000 clones, roughly 70% detected once. The origin of this receptor is a woman aged 45 to 65 in good health and CMV-seropositive. The chain couples TRBV6-1 to TRBJ1-3, with 7 bases that match TRBD1. Sequencing input: PBMCs. The CDR3 region is CTSYVRGAGNTIYF. For the CDR3, the DNA is TGTACCAGCTACGTCAGGGGGGCTGGAAACACCATATATTTT.